A selection of T cell receptor beta chains follows, all from one sample in a study of long-term antiretroviral therapy in people with HIV. Sequenced by immunoSEQ multiplex PCR; TCRdb stores in-frame clones only, minus some. Seen here are 30,000 to 40,000 clones, 75% to 85% observed once, and the top ten hold roughly 13%. Specimen: unsorted PBMCs, collected 0.3 years after starting antiretroviral therapy. Receptors originate from a man aged 18 to 29 with HIV. The CDR3 runs from the conserved cysteine through the conserved F or W. The order of the fields is D gene, J gene, clone size, V gene, CDR3 protein, CDR3 DNA. D genes are given only for firm matches. Some rows mark clone size as missing; the rest say once, few, many or name a class of expanded clone.

. TRBJ1-2 . TRBV5-1 CASSESRGANYGYTF TGCGCCAGCAGCGAAAGCAGGGGCGCTAACTATGGCTACACCTTC
. TRBJ1-4 . TRBV30 CAWARDRFEKLFF TGTGCCTGGGCCAGAGATCGCTTTGAAAAACTGTTTTTT
. TRBJ2-7 . TRBV7-9 CASSLLVGGIDEQYF TGTGCCAGCAGCTTATTGGTAGGGGGGATCGACGAGCAGTACTTC
TRBD2 TRBJ2-3 . TRBV7-3 CASRTSGGADTQYF TGTGCCAGCAGAACTAGCGGGGGGGCAGATACGCAGTATTTT
. TRBJ1-2 . TRBV29-1 CSVEVLTEVGYGYTF TGCAGCGTTGAAGTGTTGACAGAAGTAGGCTATGGCTACACCTTC
. TRBJ2-3 once TRBV4-1 CASLDFGRGLNTQYF TGCGCCAGCCTAGATTTTGGGAGGGGGCTAAATACGCAGTATTTT
. TRBJ1-4 . TRBV27 CASSYLGRSTNEKLFF TGTGCCAGCAGCTATCTCGGCCGATCAACTAATGAAAAACTGTTTTTT
. TRBJ1-4 . TRBV7-8 CASSPRLEKLFF TGTGCCAGCAGCCCCCGCCTGGAAAAACTGTTTTTT
. TRBJ2-7 once TRBV6-1 CASSDYGLSYEQYF TGTGCCAGCAGTGATTATGGTCTCTCCTACGAGCAGTACTTC
. TRBJ2-5 . TRBV9 CASSVVEREGVMQETQYF TGTGCCAGCAGCGTAGTCGAGAGGGAGGGGGTGATGCAAGAGACCCAGTACTTC
TRBD1 TRBJ2-7 . TRBV27 CATRPGQRNYKQYF TGTGCCACCAGACCGGGACAGAGAAACTACAAGCAGTACTTC
TRBD2 TRBJ2-7 . TRBV7-9 CASSLGAGGGEQYF TGTGCCAGCAGCTTAGGGGCCGGGGGGGGCGAGCAGTACTTC
TRBD1 TRBJ1-2 . TRBV7-9 CASSLARTGGDTDGYTF TGTGCCAGCAGCTTAGCCAGGACAGGGGGCGATACGGATGGCTACACCTTC
. TRBJ2-7 . TRBV10-1 CASSESKGSEQYF TGCGCCAGCAGTGAGTCAAAAGGGAGCGAGCAGTACTTC
. TRBJ1-2 . TRBV5-1 CASSLQGNYGYTF TGCGCCAGCAGCTTGCAAGGGAACTATGGCTACACCTTC
. TRBJ2-7 . TRBV5-1 CASSLHWSDEQYF TGCGCCAGCAGCTTGCATTGGAGCGACGAGCAGTACTTC
. TRBJ1-2 . TRBV5-1 CASSSDGGYGYTF TGCGCCAGCAGCTCGGACGGGGGCTATGGCTACACCTTC
. TRBJ2-2 . TRBV5-6 CASKTGNTGELFF TGTGCCAGCAAGACAGGGAACACCGGGGAGCTGTTTTTT
. TRBJ2-1 . TRBV18 CASSLDTSSEQFF TGTGCCAGCTCACTAGACACCTCGAGTGAGCAGTTCTTC
TRBD2 TRBJ2-2 . TRBV9 CASSVASGGNTGELFF TGTGCCAGCAGCGTAGCCAGCGGGGGGAACACCGGGGAGCTGTTTTTT
TRBD1 TRBJ2-1 . TRBV30 CAWLGTATWVGQFF TGTGCCTGGCTAGGGACAGCGACTTGGGTGGGGCAGTTCTTC
TRBD2 TRBJ2-3 . TRBV6-4 CASSDSTGGPDTQYF TGTGCCAGCAGTGACTCGACGGGGGGGCCAGATACGCAGTATTTT
. TRBJ1-5 . TRBV15 CATKGGNSNQPQHF TGTGCCACCAAGGGGGGGAATAGCAATCAGCCCCAGCATTTT
. TRBJ2-7 . TRBV9 CASSVGAGDLDEQYF TGTGCCAGCAGCGTAGGAGCAGGGGATCTCGACGAGCAGTACTTC
. TRBJ1-6 . TRBV4-1 CASSQESGPSGGSPLHF TGCGCCAGCAGCCAAGAGTCGGGACCTAGCGGTGGTTCACCCCTCCACTTT
TRBD2 TRBJ2-7 . TRBV6-5 CASSSRDGGRIDEQYF TGTGCCAGCAGTTCCCGGGACGGGGGGAGAATAGACGAGCAGTACTTC
TRBD1 TRBJ1-2 . TRBV28 CASRLQGGYGYTF TGTGCCAGCAGGCTACAGGGGGGCTATGGCTACACCTTC
. TRBJ2-7 . TRBV5-1 CASSLAQGMIAEQYF TGCGCCAGCAGCTTGGCCCAGGGAATGATAGCCGAGCAGTACTTC
TRBD1 TRBJ1-5 . TRBV19 CASSIDPGGTQPQHF TGTGCCAGTAGTATAGATCCAGGGGGGACTCAGCCCCAGCATTTT
TRBD1 TRBJ2-7 . TRBV7-6 CASSPRDRTYEQYF TGTGCCAGCAGCCCCCGGGACAGAACCTACGAGCAGTACTTC
TRBD2 TRBJ2-7 . TRBV11-2 CASSLSPFSGGEDYEQYF TGTGCCAGCAGCTTATCTCCATTCTCGGGGGGAGAGGACTACGAGCAGTACTTC
TRBD2 TRBJ2-5 . TRBV15 CATREGLAEQETQYF TGTGCCACCAGAGAGGGACTAGCGGAGCAAGAGACCCAGTACTTC